The 17 T cell receptor beta chains listed next were all sequenced from one sample in a study of blood T cell repertoires in COVID-19. Profiled with immunoSEQ multiplex PCR; TCRdb holds only in-frame clones, not every one. The data show about 83,000 clones, roughly 86% seen once. Material for sequencing was peripheral blood. Every receptor here comes from a man aged 50 to 60 with active COVID-19.

The chain links TRBV5-4 to TRBJ1-4, with D unclear. V lost 4 bases to trimming and J lost 5 bases, with 12 bases between them. This CDR3 has 14 amino acids. Germline CDR1 reads SGHNT; CDR2 reads YYREEE (reference sequence). This chain's CDR3 is CASSAGRENEKLFF. CDR3 bases: TGTGCCAGCAGCGCCGGACGGGAAAATGAAAAACTGTTTTTT. The variable domain in full, completed from reference TRBV5-4 and TRBJ1-4, reads ETGVTQSPTHLIKTRGQQVTLRCSSQSGHNTVSWYQQALGQGPQFIFQYYREEENGRGNFPPRFSGLQFPNYSSELNVNALELDDSALYLCASSAGRENEKLFFGSGTQLSVL.

This clone was observed a few times. CDR3 coding DNA: TGTGCCAGTAGTTGGGCTAGCGGGTCCTACAATGAGCAGTTCTTC. Protein sequence: CASSWASGSYNEQFF. The V call is TRBV19, the J call TRBJ2-1; TRBD2 matches at 8 bases. Trimming cost V 5 bases and J 1 base; bases outside gene matches: 4. Looked up from germline, CDR1 is LNHDA and CDR2 is SQIVND (reference sequence). The CDR3 covers 15 residues.

In DNA, the CDR3 is TGTGCCAGCAGCTTTAGCGGGAGGGCCATGGATACGCAGTATTTT. It yields the protein CASSFSGRAMDTQYF. The rearrangement links TRBV3-1 (or the pseudogene TRBV3-2) to TRBJ2-3; 11 bases line up with TRBD2. This CDR3 contains 15 residues. With 5 bases clipped from V and 6 bases from J, the junction kept 7 bases outside the gene matches. The germline CDR1 and CDR2 sequences are LGHDT and YNNKEL (reference sequence).

The rearrangement uses TRBV6-5 and TRBJ2-7; 8 bases are a match to TRBD2. This CDR3 region has 12 residues. V was clipped by 11 bases and J by 6 bases; unmatched bases: 9. Germline V gene sequence: CDR1 MNHEY, CDR2 SVGAGI. The CDR3 sequence: CAAGGSGTEQYF. The CDR3, as DNA: TGTGCCGCGGGGGGTAGCGGTACCGAGCAGTACTTC.

This rearrangement joins TRBV16 to TRBJ2-7; 8 bases line up with TRBD1. The CDR3 runs to 15 residues. Germline V gives CDR1 KGHSY, CDR2 FQNENV. With V trimmed by 3 bases and J by 1 base, 5 bases remained unmatched. The CDR3 DNA follows: TGTGCCAGCAGCCACCGGGACAGGCTATCCTACGAGCAGTACTTC. Encoded protein: CASSHRDRLSYEQYF.

The chain couples TRBV29-1 to TRBJ1-1, with a possible D match to TRBD1 (6 bases). The CDR3 has 15 amino acids. CDR1 and CDR2 from the germline V gene are SQVTM and ANQGSEA. V was cut by 1 base and J by 0 bases, with 12 bases left in between. In DNA form, the CDR3 reads TGCAGCGTTGAAGGTCCAGGGGTCGTGAACACTGAAGCTTTCTTT. Translation: CSVEGPGVVNTEAFF.

The CDR3 nucleotides read TGTGCCAGCAGTTTAATCGCTACTAGCGGGGGGTACAATGAGCAGTTCTTC. This gives the protein CASSLIATSGGYNEQFF. This sequence joins TRBV27 and TRBJ2-1, with 12 bases lining up with TRBD2. Germline loops: CDR1 MNHEY, CDR2 SMNVEV (reference sequence). V shed 2 bases and J 4 bases; nucleotides not matched to a gene: 6. This CDR3 comprises 17 residues.

This clone occurred once. J is TRBJ1-1 and V is TRBV2; D is perhaps TRBD1 (5 bases). V lost 5 bases, J lost 1 base, and 11 bases lay in between. Germline V lookup: CDR1 SNHLY, CDR2 FYNNEI. There are 14 residues in the CDR3. CDR3 in amino acids: CASSTRGGNTEAFF. In DNA, the CDR3 is TGTGCCAGCAGTACCCGGGGGGGGAACACTGAAGCTTTCTTT. Drawing the rest from reference TRBV2 and TRBJ1-1, the complete variable domain is EPEVTQTPSHQVTQMGQEVILRCVPISNHLYFYWYRQILGQKVEFLVSFYNNEISEKSEIFDDQFSVERPDGSNFTLKIRSTKLEDSAMYFCASSTRGGNTEAFFGQGTRLTVV.

The genes are TRBV5-1 and TRBJ2-1; D possibly corresponds to TRBD2 (6 bases). Trimming took 4 bases from V and 8 from J, leaving 25 bases between them. This CDR3 has 17 amino acids. The germline gives CDR1 SGHRS, CDR2 YFSETQ. CDR3 amino acids: CASSKLGGGRGADEQFF. The CDR3, as DNA: TGCGCCAGCAGCAAATTAGGAGGAGGGAGAGGAGCCGATGAGCAGTTCTTC.

This sequence joins TRBV25-1 and TRBJ2-5, with 11 bases aligning to TRBD2. The V gene end was trimmed by 3 bases and the J gene end by 5 bases; junction bases not matched to a gene: 11. The germline CDR1 and CDR2 sequences are MGHDK and SYGVNS. The length of the CDR3 is 17 residues. The CDR3 nucleotides are TGTGCCAGCAGTGACGGGACTAGCGGAGGAGTCTGGGAGACCCAGTACTTC. It specifies CASSDGTSGGVWETQYF.

This clone was observed a few times. This chain uses TRBV3-1 (or the pseudogene TRBV3-2) with TRBJ2-7; D not resolved. CDR1 is LGHDT and CDR2 is YNNKEL in the germline V gene (reference sequence). With 3 bases removed from V and 3 bases from J, the gap between germline ends came to 6 bases. The CDR3 runs to 12 residues. In DNA form, the CDR3 reads TGTGCCAGCAGCCAGGGCAGCTACGAGCAGTACTTC. This translates into CASSQGSYEQYF.

The chain combines TRBV27 with TRBJ1-2; D may be TRBD1 (5 bases). Trimming shortened V by 4 bases and J by 8 bases, and 11 bases separated the two germline ends. This CDR3 has 12 residues. Germline V lookup: CDR1 MNHEY, CDR2 SMNVEV (reference sequence). CDR3 in amino acids: CASSSTAGGYTF. The CDR3 nucleotides are TGTGCCAGCAGTTCGACAGCGGGGGGCTACACCTTC.

This chain links TRBV6-5 with TRBJ1-2; D unresolved. The V and J ends lost 6 bases and 0 bases respectively, with 14 bases between them. This CDR3 region has 15 residues. Germline-derived CDR1 and CDR2 are MNHEY and SVGAGI. DNA for the CDR3: TGTGCCAGCAGGACCCAACATACAGCTAACTATGGCTACACCTTC. It specifies CASRTQHTANYGYTF.

The DNA for the CDR3 is TGTGCCAGTAGTGTGACAGGGGTCTACGAGCAGTACTTC. It translates to CASSVTGVYEQYF. The chain combines TRBV19 with TRBJ2-7; TRBD1 matches 8 bases. CDR1 and CDR2 from the germline V gene are LNHDA and SQIVND (reference sequence). V dropped 5 bases and J dropped 3; count of bases not matched to a gene: 3. The CDR3 sequence is 13 residues long.

The chain joins TRBV7-2 to TRBJ2-4; 7 bases fit TRBD1. Trimming took 6 bases from V and 1 from J; bases not matched to a gene: 9. CDR1 and CDR2 (germline): SGHTA, FQGNSA. The CDR3 consists of 16 residues. The CDR3 spells CASRPLQGSAKNIQYF. CDR3 in DNA: TGTGCCAGCAGACCCTTACAGGGGTCGGCCAAAAACATTCAGTACTTC.

The V gene is TRBV5-1, the J gene TRBJ2-1; unclear D gene. The CDR3 extends over 15 amino acids. Trimming stripped 0 bases from V and 3 bases from J, with 10 bases between. Germline loops: CDR1 SGHRS, CDR2 YFSETQ. Here the CDR3 reads CASSLADSNYNEQFF. CDR3 coding DNA: TGCGCCAGCAGCTTGGCCGACTCCAACTACAATGAGCAGTTCTTC.

The J gene is TRBJ1-1, the V gene TRBV5-1, with D perhaps TRBD1 (6 bases). Per germline, CDR1 SGHRS and CDR2 YFSETQ. The CDR3 consists of 12 residues. Trimming took off 4 bases at V and 7 bases at J, with 11 bases between the two ends. CDR3 sequence: CASSRSTGEAFF. The DNA for the CDR3 is TGCGCCAGCAGCAGATCGACAGGTGAAGCTTTCTTT.